The 2 T cell receptor beta chains below come from one sample, sequenced in a study of T cells in Graves' hyperthyroidism and ophthalmopathy. Using RNA transcripts as the source, TCR beta CDR3 regions were amplified. A set of HTBI primers served as the primers for a first-round RT-PCR of the TCR CDR3. In TCRdb, the multiplex PCR reads were re-called with MiXCR into one record per CDR3 protein. Of 500,000 to 600,000 distinct CDR3 sequences listed, about half are singletons. Sequencing was done on a sample of peripheral blood or thyroid tissue (not recorded which). The receptors originated from a woman between 18 and 29 years old with Graves' hyperthyroidism.

The chain couples TRBV29-1 to TRBJ2-7, with TRBD2 matching 9 bases. Germline lookup yields CDR1 SQVTM and CDR2 ANQGSEA. V trimming: 8 bases; J trimming: 0 bases; junction bases outside the gene matches: 5. The CDR3 runs to 13 residues. The CDR3 nucleotides read TGCAGCTTTGGCGGGAGGGCCTCCTACGAGCAGTACTTC. The encoded protein is CSFGGRASYEQYF.

The sample holds many counts of this clonotype. This chain uses TRBV7-9 with TRBJ2-7; D ambiguous. This CDR3 comprises 13 residues. Looked up from germline, CDR1 is SEHNR and CDR2 is FQNEAQ (reference sequence). V was cut by 7 bases and J by 4 bases, with 14 bases left in between. The CDR3 reads CASNQQFGYEQYF. The CDR3 DNA reads TGTGCCAGCAACCAACAGTTTGGGTACGAGCAGTACTTC.